This T cell receptor beta chain was sequenced for a study of early T cells in non-severe SARS-CoV-2 infection. For the study at large: Sequencing of unsorted whole blood was done on bulk RNA, leaving chains unpaired. Overall study findings and caveats: There was a bias toward anti-spike CD8 responses in VDJdb matching, which missed private and CD4 specificities.

As part of library construction, unique molecular identifiers were attached to individual cDNA molecules. MiXCR, run by TCRdb on the 5' RACE reads, gives a single entry per CDR3 protein. This table holds about 67,000 distinct CDR3 sequences, around a tenth found once. There are many counts of this clonotype. Antigen unknown. Input material: whole blood. The source of this sequence is an adult who was a healthcare worker with PCR-confirmed SARS-CoV-2 infection or an uninfected control (not recorded which).

CDR3 protein: CASSRQEGISGTEAFF. The DNA of the CDR3 is TGTGCCAGCTCACGCCAGGAGGGGATATCGGGCACTGAAGCTTTCTTT. The chain employs TRBV18 and TRBJ1-1; a weak D match, TRBD1 (5 bases). V was cut by 4 bases and J by 4 bases, with 19 bases left in between. CDR3 length: 16 amino acids. The germline V gene has CDR1 KGHSH and CDR2 LQKENI.